This T cell receptor beta chain stems from a study of preoperative IRX-2 immunotherapy in early breast cancer. Repertoires were generated with immunoSEQ multiplex PCR, while TCRdb's copy carries only in-frame clones and drops some. The repertoire has roughly 99,000 clones, 86% of them found once; the top ten carry roughly 1.9%. There are 13 residues in the CDR3. V lost 8 bases and J 4 bases, leaving 15 bases between the germline ends. CDR1 and CDR2 from the germline V gene are LGHNT and FRNRAP. Treatment denoted: preoperative locoregional IRX-2 cytokine immunotherapy. Samples came from a phase Ib trial of preoperative locoregional IRX-2 cytokine immunotherapy.

The sequencing used tumor tissue, collected after IRX-2 immunotherapy. This TCR was sampled from a human donor with breast cancer. The rearrangement joins TRBV12-5 to TRBJ2-7; TRBD2 is a possible D gene (6 bases). As DNA, the CDR3 is TGTGCTAGTACCCGGGACTGGGCGTACGAGCAGTACTTC. It encodes CASTRDWAYEQYF.